This T cell receptor (beta chain) was captured by sequencing in a study of spatial heterogeneity in lung cancer. Study summary: Mean representation of each unique TCR and UMI combination in the raw reads exceeded nine occurrences.

Note on this clonotype: What it recognizes is unknown.

MiXCR, run by TCRdb on the 5' RACE reads, gives a single entry per CDR3 protein. The profile shows tens of thousands of distinct CDR3 sequences, around 12% of them singletons. Trimming shortened V by 3 bases and J by 5 bases, and 10 bases separated the two germline ends. CDR1 is SGHVS and CDR2 is FNYEAQ in the germline V gene. The CDR3 is made up of 13 amino acids. Study-level findings and limits: The study found ubiquitous expanded tumor TCRs in blood more at resection than follow-up.

The time point denotes: sample taken at primary tumor resection. Whole RNA was taken from tumor, nontumor lung or frozen PBMC; it was then sequenced unsorted. The receptor's source is a male donor with early-stage non-small cell lung cancer. The chain employs TRBV7-6 and TRBJ2-5; a possible D gene is TRBD2 (6 bases). Sequencing was performed on PBMCs, taken at surgery. This CDR3 is CASSFTTRETQYF. CDR3 coding DNA: TGTGCCAGCAGCTTTACGACTAGGGAGACCCAGTACTTC.